The 16 T cell receptor beta chains reported below all come from one sample, sequenced in a study of PD-L1 blockade in urothelial cancer. Documented time point: peripheral blood 6 weeks after treatment start. Sequenced by immunoSEQ multiplex PCR; TCRdb stores in-frame clones only, minus some. The sample records about 36,000 clones, about 80% being singletons. The sample consisted of PBMCs, taken around atezolizumab (anti-PD-L1) treatment. These receptors all come from a man aged 35 to 55 with urothelial cancer.

The CDR3 region has the DNA TGTGCCAGCAGCTTGGCCAGGGCGAACACTGAAGCTTTCTTT. Protein: CASSLARANTEAFF. This chain connects TRBV5-4 to TRBJ1-1; D possibly corresponds to TRBD1 (5 bases). The V gene's germline CDR1 is SGHNT and CDR2 YYREEE (reference sequence). Deletions cut 0 bases from V and 1 base from J, with 7 bases between. The CDR3 length is 14 residues. Combining the CDR3 with reference TRBV5-4 and TRBJ1-1 gives the whole variable domain ETGVTQSPTHLIKTRGQQVTLRCSSQSGHNTVSWYQQALGQGPQFIFQYYREEENGRGNFPPRFSGLQFPNYSSELNVNALELDDSALYLCASSLARANTEAFFGQGTRLTVV.

J is TRBJ2-5 and V is TRBV11-3, with TRBD2 matching 7 bases. CDR1 and CDR2 from the germline V gene are SGHNT and YENEEA. The V gene end was trimmed by 4 bases and the J gene end by 4 bases; junction bases not matched to a gene: 6. This CDR3 is 14 amino acids long. CDR3 coding DNA: TGTGCCAGCAGCTCCGGTTGGGGGGGAGAGACCCAGTACTTC. It is translated as CASSSGWGGETQYF.

CDR3 in amino acids: CASSEYNEQFF. The DNA for the CDR3 is TGTGCCAGCAGTGAATATAATGAGCAGTTCTTC. The gene calls are TRBV2 and TRBJ2-1; D unclear. Germline loops: CDR1 SNHLY, CDR2 FYNNEI. V was cut by 2 bases and J by 7 bases, with 3 bases left in between. The CDR3 has 11 amino acids. The full variable domain, with the rest looked up from reference TRBV2 and TRBJ2-1, is EPEVTQTPSHQVTQMGQEVILRCVPISNHLYFYWYRQILGQKVEFLVSFYNNEISEKSEIFDDQFSVERPDGSNFTLKIRSTKLEDSAMYFCASSEYNEQFFGPGTRLTVL.

The rearrangement uses TRBV9 and TRBJ2-3, with 7 bases matching TRBD1. The CDR3 consists of 13 residues. Per the germline V gene, CDR1 is SGDLS and CDR2 is YYNGEE. Unmatched junction bases numbered 7, after V lost 4 bases and J lost 8 bases. The CDR3 DNA sequence: TGTGCCAGCAGCACCGACAGGGTGGGTACGCAGTATTTT. It encodes CASSTDRVGTQYF. The complete variable domain, with remaining parts taken from reference TRBV9 and TRBJ2-3, reads DSGVTQTPKHLITATGQRVTLRCSPRSGDLSVYWYQQSLDQGLQFLIQYYNGEERAKGNILERFSAQQFPDLHSELNLSSLELGDSALYFCASSTDRVGTQYFGPGTRLTVL.

The rearrangement links TRBV6-1 to TRBJ1-5; D remains unclear. The CDR3 consists of 15 residues. Per germline, CDR1 MNHNS and CDR2 SASEGT. V was cut by 2 bases and J by 0 bases, with 8 bases left in between. The CDR3 DNA reads TGTGCCAGCAGTGAACAGGATAATAGCAATCAGCCCCAGCATTTT. The encoded protein is CASSEQDNSNQPQHF.

V and J are TRBV7-9 and TRBJ1-1; D remains ambiguous. The V end was cut by 5 bases, the J end by 4 bases, with 8 bases between. Germline loops: CDR1 SEHNR, CDR2 FQNEAQ (reference sequence). The CDR3 is 12 residues long. This CDR3 is CASSAEGTEAFF. In DNA form, the CDR3 reads TGTGCCAGCAGCGCTGAGGGCACTGAAGCTTTCTTT.

The chain joins TRBV7-2 to TRBJ1-1, with unresolved D. The CDR3 is made up of 13 amino acids. Germline assignment: CDR1 SGHTA and CDR2 FQGNSA. V was cut by 6 bases and J by 0 bases, with 8 bases left in between. The CDR3: CASRITMNTEAFF. Here the CDR3 DNA reads TGTGCCAGCAGGATTACTATGAACACTGAAGCTTTCTTT.

This clone has a single count. The V and J genes are TRBV28 and TRBJ2-7; D call uncertain. The CDR3 has 14 residues. Per germline, CDR1 MDHEN and CDR2 SYDVKM. Between the trimmed V and J ends, which lost 6 bases and 0 bases, there was a span of 12 bases. In DNA form, the CDR3 reads TGTGCCAGCAGCCGTTCGCAGTCCTCCTACGAGCAGTACTTC. This gives the protein CASSRSQSSYEQYF. The entire variable domain, with the rest obtained from reference TRBV28 and TRBJ2-7, is as follows: DVKVTQSSRYLVKRTGEKVFLECVQDMDHENMFWYRQDPGLGLRLIYFSYDVKMKEKGDIPEGYSVSREKKERFSLILESASTNQTSMYLCASSRSQSSYEQYFGPGTRLTVT.

The chain has TRBV2 and TRBJ1-4; tentative D call: TRBD1 (5 bases). The CDR3 covers 15 residues. Trimming took 6 bases from V and 6 from J, leaving 17 bases between them. Germline V gene sequence: CDR1 SNHLY, CDR2 FYNNEI. The CDR3 protein is CASSSLDSVDEKLFF. In nucleotides, the CDR3 is TGTGCCAGCAGCAGCTTAGACAGTGTTGATGAAAAACTGTTTTTT.

The chain links TRBV6-6 to TRBJ2-1; D gene unclear. CDR1 is MNHNY, CDR2 SVGAGI, per germline (reference sequence). V lost 6 bases to trimming and J lost 8 bases, with 8 bases between them. This CDR3 spans 11 amino acids. CDR3 region: CASSPRDEQFF. In DNA form, the CDR3 reads TGTGCCAGCAGCCCCCGCGATGAGCAGTTCTTC.

The count of this clone is one. The rearrangement uses TRBV13 and TRBJ1-1; 7 positions agree with TRBD1. CDR3 length: 14 residues. CDR1 is PRHDT and CDR2 is FYEKMQ in the germline V gene (reference sequence). V shed 8 bases and J 0 bases; nucleotides not matched to a gene: 6. The CDR3 reads CASQGQRMNTEAFF. CDR3 nucleotide sequence: TGTGCCAGCCAGGGACAGAGAATGAACACTGAAGCTTTCTTT.

V is TRBV28 and J is TRBJ2-7; D not certain. The V end lost 6 bases, the J end lost 3 bases, and 9 bases lay between the germline ends. The germline V gene encodes CDR1 MDHEN and CDR2 SYDVKM. The CDR3 is 12 residues long. CDR3 amino acids: CASSPHLYEQYF. The CDR3 DNA reads as TGTGCCAGCAGCCCACACCTCTACGAGCAGTACTTC.

J is TRBJ2-3 and V is TRBV14; 8 nucleotides match TRBD1. V lost 4 bases, J lost 4 bases, and 10 bases stayed unmatched. The CDR3 length is 16 residues. Germline V gene sequence: CDR1 SGHDN, CDR2 FVKESK. CDR3 bases: TGTGCCAGCAGCCCAACCGGGACAGGTGGGCCAGATACGCAGTATTTT. It translates to CASSPTGTGGPDTQYF.

The CDR3 region is CASRITGGSEAFF. CDR3 in DNA: TGTGCCAGCAGGATTACAGGGGGAAGTGAAGCTTTCTTT. The chain is built from TRBV28 and TRBJ1-1; 8 bases are shared with TRBD1. Germline values: CDR1 MDHEN, CDR2 SYDVKM. The CDR3 length is 13 residues. Losses at the gene ends were 6 bases for V and 7 bases for J; bases not matched to a gene: 7.

The V gene is TRBV5-1, the J gene TRBJ2-7, with 7 bases identical to TRBD2. CDR3 length equals 15 residues. The germline V gene encodes CDR1 SGHRS and CDR2 YFSETQ. J lost 2 bases, V lost 2 bases, and 7 bases had no gene match. The chain's CDR3 is CASSLVAGTTYEQYF. In nucleotides, the CDR3 is TGCGCCAGCAGCTTAGTAGCGGGTACCACCTACGAGCAGTACTTC.

The rearrangement joins TRBV18 to TRBJ2-4; TRBD1 matches 7 bases. The V gene's germline CDR1 is KGHSH and CDR2 LQKENI. This CDR3 spans 15 amino acids. V was pared by 6 bases and J by 8 bases, with 13 bases of the junction left unmatched. The CDR3 reads CASSADRVGRDIQYF. The CDR3, as DNA: TGTGCCAGCTCCGCTGACAGGGTTGGTAGGGACATTCAGTACTTC.